This T cell receptor (beta chain) was obtained from a study of blood T cell repertoires in COVID-19. Study summary: Specimens from acute and convalescent COVID-19 originated in the United States, Italy and Spain.

This CDR3 comprises 16 residues. The germline V gene encodes CDR1 SGHAT and CDR2 FQNNGV. With 5 bases clipped from V and 0 bases from J, the junction kept 6 bases outside the gene matches. Study processing details: It was from reference gene primer amplification that nucleated cell counts were estimated. Clones were sequenced by immunoSEQ multiplex PCR, and TCRdb holds only the in-frame ones, with some missing. The V and J calls and clone size were taken over from that table, and D and trimming were inferred from the DNA. Among about 76,000 clones listed, roughly nine tenths were seen once. This TCR derives from a man younger than 45 with acute or convalescent COVID-19. The V call is TRBV11-2, the J call TRBJ2-3; 9 positions agree with TRBD1. The sample consisted of peripheral blood. The CDR3 coding sequence is TGTGCCAGCAGCCCCGTGGGGACAGGGAGCACAGATACGCAGTATTTT. Its protein product is CASSPVGTGSTDTQYF.